The clone carrying this T cell receptor (beta chain) was detected ten times or more. These data originate in a study of T cells in Graves' hyperthyroidism and ophthalmopathy. As for the study in general: Initial diagnosis, before any treatment, was when peripheral blood was collected.

Germline V lookup: CDR1 MNHEY, CDR2 SVGEGT. Trimming removed 2 bases at V and 10 bases at J, with 20 bases between. This CDR3 has 15 amino acids. A NOSPECS grade of at least 4, a Clinical Activity Score of at least 3 and duration under 3 months were recorded in ophthalmopathy patients. What was amplified from RNA transcripts were TCR beta CDR3 regions. The TCR CDR3 was amplified in a first-round RT-PCR using the HTBI primer set. MiXCR, run by TCRdb on the multiplex PCR reads, gives a single entry per CDR3 protein. Of 300,000 to 450,000 distinct CDR3 sequences listed, around a sixth are singletons. This chain connects TRBV6-2 or TRBV6-3 to TRBJ1-1; the D gene is possibly TRBD1 (6 bases). The specimen was blood. The clonotype was recovered from a woman in her forties with Graves' ophthalmopathy. CDR3 loop: CASSYKASGAGIAFF. The CDR3 DNA reads TGTGCCAGCAGTTACAAGGCGTCAGGGGCAGGTATAGCTTTCTTT.